The 31 T cell receptor beta chains in this list originate from one sample, sequenced in a study of blood T cell repertoires in COVID-19. Profiled with immunoSEQ multiplex PCR; TCRdb holds only in-frame clones, not every one. Of around 150,000 clones in the sample, under 90% were seen once. The source material was peripheral blood. The receptor set was obtained from a woman older than 75 in a cohort sampled during active or convalescent COVID-19.

CDR3 nucleotides: TGCGCCAGCAGCCTAATATACAGGGTCTCTGGAAACACCATATATTTT. Translated: CASSLIYRVSGNTIYF. V usage is TRBV4-1 and J usage is TRBJ1-3; maybe TRBD1 (6 bases). Trimming cost V 4 bases and J 0 bases, with 13 bases left between them. The CDR3 spans 16 residues. Germline lookup yields CDR1 MGHRA and CDR2 YSYEKL.

This chain joins TRBV18 and TRBJ2-5, with D possibly TRBD2 on 5 matching bases. The germline V and J ends were trimmed by 0 bases and 3 bases, with 11 bases remaining between them. This CDR3 spans 15 amino acids. CDR1 and CDR2 from the germline V gene are KGHSH and LQKENI. CDR3 region: CASSPPGPGKETQYF. CDR3 in DNA: TGTGCCAGCTCACCACCCGGACCGGGGAAAGAGACCCAGTACTTC.

The rearrangement links TRBV6-8 to TRBJ2-3; D is possibly TRBD2 (5 bases). This CDR3 is 14 amino acids long. V lost 6 bases and J lost 3, with 13 bases in between. CDR1 and CDR2 from the germline V gene are MNHGY and SAAAGT. CDR3 loop: CASRDEGLTDTQYF. CDR3 nucleotides: TGTGCCAGCAGGGACGAGGGTTTGACAGATACGCAGTATTTT.

The J gene is TRBJ2-3, the V gene TRBV7-3; possible D gene TRBD1, 5 bases. The V gene's germline CDR1 is SGHTA and CDR2 FQGTGA. There are 13 residues in the CDR3. Trimming left V 1 base short and J 8 bases short, with 10 bases between. The CDR3 sequence: CASSLNQGGTQYF. CDR3 nucleotides: TGTGCCAGCAGCTTAAACCAGGGCGGTACGCAGTATTTT.

The CDR3 sequence: CASSTDRGGYTF. The DNA of the CDR3 is TGTGCCAGCAGTACCGACAGGGGAGGCTACACCTTC. The rearrangement uses TRBV6-6 and TRBJ1-2; 8 bases align to TRBD1. Germline CDR1 MNHNY, CDR2 SVGAGI (reference sequence). J gave up 8 bases and V 5 bases, and 4 bases lay outside the gene matches. CDR3 length: 12 residues.

This sequence joins TRBV5-1 and TRBJ2-5, with D unclear. CDR3 length: 14 residues. CDR1 and CDR2 from the germline V gene are SGHRS and YFSETQ. Trimming left V 1 base short and J 4 bases short, with 11 bases between. In nucleotides, the CDR3 is TGCGCCAGCAGCTTGTTTTCCGTAGTAGAGACCCAGTACTTC. The encoded protein is CASSLFSVVETQYF.

This clone has more than one count but fewer than ten. CDR3 residues: CASAGQLATNEKLFF. The CDR3 DNA reads TGTGCCAGCGCCGGACAGCTAGCAACTAATGAAAAACTGTTTTTT. The gene calls are TRBV7-9 and TRBJ1-4; D possibly corresponds to TRBD1 (6 bases). This CDR3 spans 15 amino acids. Germline loops: CDR1 SEHNR, CDR2 FQNEAQ (reference sequence). V was shortened by 8 bases and J by 0 bases, with 13 bases between the two germline ends.

V gene TRBV7-8 combines with J gene TRBJ2-7, with 7 bases fitting TRBD1. The CDR3 extends over 14 amino acids. Germline CDR1 and CDR2: SGHVS and FQNEAQ. V lost 4 bases, J lost 2 bases, and 5 bases stayed unmatched. CDR3 nucleotides: TGTGCCAGCAGCTATGCCACAGGGGCCTACGAGCAGTACTTC. Protein product: CASSYATGAYEQYF.

This clone came up once. The chain carries TRBV20-1 and TRBJ1-5; the D gene is possibly TRBD1 (5 bases). This CDR3 has 14 residues. CDR1 is DFQATT and CDR2 is SNEGSKA in the germline V gene (reference sequence). V was cut by 3 bases and J by 0 bases, with 9 bases left in between. The CDR3 spells CSASSGVSNQPQHF. The CDR3 coding sequence is TGCAGTGCTAGTTCGGGGGTTAGCAATCAGCCCCAGCATTTT.

V usage is TRBV2 and J usage is TRBJ1-5; tentative D call: TRBD1 (5 bases). CDR1 is SNHLY and CDR2 is FYNNEI in the germline V gene. V lost 4 bases, J lost 4 bases, and 8 bases lay in between. The CDR3 has 13 amino acids. CDR3 DNA: TGTGCCAGCAGTGGACAGTTTAATCAGCCCCAGCATTTT. Translation: CASSGQFNQPQHF. The full variable domain, rest sourced from reference TRBV2 and TRBJ1-5, is EPEVTQTPSHQVTQMGQEVILRCVPISNHLYFYWYRQILGQKVEFLVSFYNNEISEKSEIFDDQFSVERPDGSNFTLKIRSTKLEDSAMYFCASSGQFNQPQHFGDGTRLSIL.

The chain joins TRBV6-6 to TRBJ1-5; D is ambiguous. The germline V gene has CDR1 MNHNY and CDR2 SVGAGI (reference sequence). Trimming left V 8 bases short and J 2 bases short, with 7 bases between. This CDR3 is 12 amino acids long. This CDR3 reads CASRGGNQPQHF. As DNA, the CDR3 is TGTGCCAGCCGGGGAGGCAATCAGCCCCAGCATTTT.

The V call is TRBV4-1, the J call TRBJ2-3; 8 bases map to TRBD2. The CDR3 consists of 18 residues. Germline V gives CDR1 MGHRA, CDR2 YSYEKL. The V segment lost 0 bases and the J segment 3 bases; nucleotides outside the gene matches: 11. CDR3 nucleotides: TGCGCCAGCAGCCAAGATCGGGCGACTGGCGGGGGGACAGATACGCAGTATTTT. This codes for CASSQDRATGGGTDTQYF.

The rearrangement joins TRBV6-2 or TRBV6-3 to TRBJ1-2; unclear D gene. Per germline, CDR1 MNHEY and CDR2 SVGEGT. V was pared by 2 bases and J by 2 bases, with 6 bases between. The CDR3 has 13 residues. In DNA, the CDR3 is TGTGCCAGCAGTTACGTCGGGAACTATGGCTACACCTTC. Its translation: CASSYVGNYGYTF.

The V and J genes are TRBV4-1 and TRBJ2-2; D not resolved. Germline V gene lookup returns CDR1 MGHRA and CDR2 YSYEKL. V was clipped by 6 bases and J by 6 bases, with 14 bases between them. CDR3 length: 14 amino acids. The CDR3 sequence: CASRRSNTAGELFF. CDR3 DNA sequence: TGCGCCAGCAGACGTTCCAATACGGCCGGGGAGCTGTTTTTT.

V is TRBV7-3 and J is TRBJ2-1; TRBD2 might be the D (5 bases). Germline V gene sequence: CDR1 SGHTA, CDR2 FQGTGA. There are 15 residues in the CDR3. V was shortened by 2 bases and J by 6 bases, with 14 bases between the two germline ends. CDR3 bases: TGTGCCAGCAGCTTACCCGGGGTCATGGGCAATGAGCAGTTCTTC. This codes for CASSLPGVMGNEQFF.

The genes are TRBV7-6 and TRBJ1-5; a weak D match, TRBD1 (6 bases). Per germline, CDR1 SGHVS and CDR2 FNYEAQ. Trimming took 1 base from V and 4 from J, leaving 14 bases between them. This CDR3 comprises 16 residues. The CDR3 region is CASSLVAGQINQPQHF. The DNA for the CDR3 is TGTGCCAGCAGCTTAGTTGCCGGACAGATTAATCAGCCCCAGCATTTT.

This chain connects TRBV7-9 to TRBJ1-4; D possibly corresponds to TRBD1 (5 bases). The CDR3 runs 14 residues. Germline V gene data show CDR1 as SEHNR and CDR2 as FQNEAQ (reference sequence). V was pared by 0 bases and J by 4 bases, with 6 bases between. The chain's CDR3 is CASSLAGGNEKLFF. In DNA, the CDR3 is TGTGCCAGCAGCTTAGCGGGGGGTAATGAAAAACTGTTTTTT. Combining the CDR3 with reference TRBV7-9 and TRBJ1-4 gives the whole variable domain DTGVSQNPRHKITKRGQNVTFRCDPISEHNRLYWYRQTLGQGPEFLTYFQNEAQLEKSRLLSDRFSAERPKGSFSTLEIQRTEQGDSAMYLCASSLAGGNEKLFFGSGTQLSVL.

The chain uses TRBV4-1 and TRBJ2-1, with 8 bases aligning to TRBD2. Germline loops: CDR1 MGHRA, CDR2 YSYEKL. The CDR3 covers 15 residues. V gave up 6 bases and J gave up 0 bases; unmatched junction bases: 4. Here the CDR3 reads CASRLAESSYNEQFF. Here the CDR3 DNA reads TGCGCCAGCAGACTAGCGGAGAGCTCCTACAATGAGCAGTTCTTC.

The rearrangement uses TRBV2 and TRBJ1-1; D remains ambiguous. Per the germline V gene, CDR1 is SNHLY and CDR2 is FYNNEI. The CDR3 covers 15 residues. The V end was cut by 5 bases, the J end by 0 bases, with 13 bases between. The CDR3 protein is CASSFTRTLNTEAFF. The CDR3 DNA is TGTGCCAGCAGTTTCACCCGGACTCTGAACACTGAAGCTTTCTTT.

The chain is built from TRBV6-2 or TRBV6-3 and TRBJ1-1; D gene ambiguous. This CDR3 comprises 13 residues. Germline V CDR1 and CDR2: MNHEY, SVGEGT. Trimming cost V 5 bases and J 0 bases, with 7 bases left between them. The CDR3 region is CASSGRLNTEAFF. DNA for the CDR3: TGTGCCAGCAGTGGGCGCCTGAACACTGAAGCTTTCTTT.

J is TRBJ2-7 and V is TRBV3-1 (or the pseudogene TRBV3-2); no clear D gene. From germline, CDR1 is LGHDT and CDR2 YNNKEL (reference sequence). V shed 1 base and J shed 6 bases, with 7 bases lying between them. This CDR3 comprises 12 residues. The CDR3 DNA reads TGTGCCAGCAGCCAAGTTGGTAGCGAGCAGTACGTC. This codes for CASSQVGSEQYV.

The J gene is TRBJ2-2, the V gene TRBV5-1; 7 bases are shared with TRBD2. Unmatched junction bases numbered 4, after V lost 3 bases and J lost 2 bases. The V gene's germline CDR1 is SGHRS and CDR2 YFSETQ. The CDR3 has 15 amino acids. CDR3 in amino acids: CASSWGGPNTGELFF. CDR3 DNA sequence: TGCGCCAGCAGCTGGGGGGGTCCAAACACCGGGGAGCTGTTTTTT.

The chain combines TRBV7-9 with TRBJ2-7, with D unclear. The V and J ends lost 2 bases and 1 base respectively, with 21 bases between them. The germline V gene has CDR1 SEHNR and CDR2 FQNEAQ (reference sequence). The CDR3 length is 18 residues. The chain's CDR3 is CASSLNLPRNYNSYEQYF. The CDR3, as DNA: TGTGCCAGCAGCTTAAATTTGCCTCGGAACTATAATTCCTACGAGCAGTACTTC.

The chain carries TRBV6-1 and TRBJ1-1, with D uncertain. V shed 3 bases and J shed 5 bases, with 10 bases lying between them. Germline assignment: CDR1 MNHNS and CDR2 SASEGT. The CDR3 contains 13 residues. The CDR3 loop is CASSEVRVTEAFF. The CDR3 DNA reads as TGTGCCAGCAGTGAGGTGCGGGTTACTGAAGCTTTCTTT.

The chain is built from TRBV4-1 and TRBJ1-3, with 8 nucleotides matching TRBD1. Trimming cost V 3 bases and J 3 bases; bases outside gene matches: 10. The CDR3 totals 17 residues. CDR1 is MGHRA, CDR2 YSYEKL, per germline. The CDR3 nucleotides read TGCGCCAGCAGCCATAGACCGCAGGGGGCAGATGGAAACACCATATATTTT. This sequence encodes CASSHRPQGADGNTIYF.

The chain employs TRBV11-3 and TRBJ1-1; no clear D. The V end was cut by 5 bases, the J end by 1 base, with 8 bases between. There are 13 residues in the CDR3. Germline V lookup: CDR1 SGHNT, CDR2 YENEEA. CDR3 sequence reads: CASSLTRNTEAFF. In DNA, the CDR3 is TGTGCCAGCAGCCTTACGAGGAACACTGAAGCTTTCTTT.

The gene calls are TRBV5-4 and TRBJ2-3; 8 bases agree with TRBD2. The V gene end was trimmed by 4 bases and the J gene end by 3 bases; junction bases not matched to a gene: 4. Germline-derived CDR1 and CDR2 are SGHNT and YYREEE (reference sequence). The CDR3 has 14 amino acids. The CDR3 loop reads CASSEKRGTDTQYF. In DNA form, the CDR3 reads TGTGCCAGCAGCGAAAAGCGGGGGACAGATACGCAGTATTTT.

The V and J genes are TRBV5-1 and TRBJ1-2; 7 bases are a match to TRBD1. The ends lost 0 bases at V and 2 bases at J; junction bases unmatched: 7. CDR1 is SGHRS, CDR2 YFSETQ, per germline. The CDR3 runs 16 residues. This CDR3 is CASSLGMAGGNYGYTF. Here the CDR3 DNA reads TGCGCCAGCAGCTTGGGAATGGCAGGGGGAAACTATGGCTACACCTTC.

The V and J genes are TRBV18 and TRBJ1-5; D ambiguous. With 6 bases removed from V and 9 bases from J, the gap between germline ends came to 18 bases. Germline lookup yields CDR1 KGHSH and CDR2 LQKENI. The CDR3 runs to 14 residues. CDR3 nucleotides: TGTGCCAGCTCCTTGGAGAACAAAGTTCCGCCCCAGCATTTT. The encoded protein is CASSLENKVPPQHF.

V usage is TRBV19 and J usage is TRBJ2-5; 16 bases align to TRBD2. Germline lookup yields CDR1 LNHDA and CDR2 SQIVND (reference sequence). The CDR3 is made up of 17 amino acids. The V segment lost 4 bases and the J segment 4 bases; nucleotides outside the gene matches: 6. CDR3 DNA: TGTGCCAGTAGTAAAGGGACTAGCGGGGGGGCTGGAGAGACCCAGTACTTC. It specifies CASSKGTSGGAGETQYF.

CDR3 region: CASSQRGVTDTQYF. CDR3 DNA: TGTGCCAGCAGCCAGCGGGGGGTCACAGATACGCAGTATTTT. The chain employs TRBV4-2 and TRBJ2-3; the match to TRBD2 covers 8 bases. CDR1 LGHNA and CDR2 YNFKEQ come from the germline V gene. J was trimmed by 2 bases and V by 3 bases; bases with no gene match: 1. The CDR3 has 14 residues.